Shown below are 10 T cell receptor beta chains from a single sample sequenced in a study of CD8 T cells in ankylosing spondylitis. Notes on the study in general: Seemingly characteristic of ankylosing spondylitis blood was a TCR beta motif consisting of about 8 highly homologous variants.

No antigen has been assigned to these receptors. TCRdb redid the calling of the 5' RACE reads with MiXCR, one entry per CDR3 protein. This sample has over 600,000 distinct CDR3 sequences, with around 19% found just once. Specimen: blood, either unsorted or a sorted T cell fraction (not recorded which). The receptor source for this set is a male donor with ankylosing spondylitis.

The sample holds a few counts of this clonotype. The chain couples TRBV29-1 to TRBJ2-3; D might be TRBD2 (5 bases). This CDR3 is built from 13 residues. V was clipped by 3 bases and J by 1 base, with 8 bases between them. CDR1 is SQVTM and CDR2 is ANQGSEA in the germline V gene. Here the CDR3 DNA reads TGCAGCGTTGAGTGGCGGGGCACAGATACGCAGTATTTT. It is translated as CSVEWRGTDTQYF.

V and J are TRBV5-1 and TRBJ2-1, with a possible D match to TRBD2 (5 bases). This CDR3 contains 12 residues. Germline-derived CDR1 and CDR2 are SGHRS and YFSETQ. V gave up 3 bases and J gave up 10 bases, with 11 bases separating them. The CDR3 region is CASSSSGYEQFF. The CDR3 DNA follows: TGCGCCAGCAGCTCGAGCGGCTACGAGCAGTTCTTC.

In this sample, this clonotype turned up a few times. CDR3 bases: TGCAGCGTTGTTTGGGGGAGAACAGATACGCAGTATTTT. Translated, it gives CSVVWGRTDTQYF. V is TRBV29-1 and J is TRBJ2-3; D could derive from TRBD1 or TRBD2 (5 bases each). Trimming pared 4 bases from V and 3 bases from J, leaving 11 bases between. Germline lookup yields CDR1 SQVTM and CDR2 ANQGSEA. The CDR3 contains 13 residues.

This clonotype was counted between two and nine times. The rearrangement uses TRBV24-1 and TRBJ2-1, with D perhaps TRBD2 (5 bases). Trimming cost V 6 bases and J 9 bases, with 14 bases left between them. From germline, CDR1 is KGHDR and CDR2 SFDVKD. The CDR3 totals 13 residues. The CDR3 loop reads CATSQRGLSEQFF. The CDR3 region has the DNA TGTGCCACCAGTCAGAGAGGGTTGAGTGAGCAGTTCTTC.

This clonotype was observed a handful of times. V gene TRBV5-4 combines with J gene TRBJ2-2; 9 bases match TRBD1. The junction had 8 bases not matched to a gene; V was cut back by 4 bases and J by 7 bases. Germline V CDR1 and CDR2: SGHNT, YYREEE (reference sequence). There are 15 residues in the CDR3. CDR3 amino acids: CASSPAGQGIGELFF. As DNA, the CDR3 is TGTGCCAGCAGCCCGGCGGGACAGGGAATCGGGGAGCTGTTTTTT.

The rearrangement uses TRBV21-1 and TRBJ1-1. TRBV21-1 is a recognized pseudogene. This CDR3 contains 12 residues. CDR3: CASSKDGTEAFF. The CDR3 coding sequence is TGTGCCAGCAGCAAAGATGGGACTGAAGCTTTCTTT.

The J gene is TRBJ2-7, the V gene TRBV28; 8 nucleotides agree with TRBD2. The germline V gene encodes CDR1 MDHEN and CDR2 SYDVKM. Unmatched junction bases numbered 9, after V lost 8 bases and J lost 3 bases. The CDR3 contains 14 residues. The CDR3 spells CASGPGLEDYEQYF. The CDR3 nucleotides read TGTGCCAGCGGACCGGGACTAGAAGACTACGAGCAGTACTTC. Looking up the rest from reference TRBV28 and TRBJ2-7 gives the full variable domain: DVKVTQSSRYLVKRTGEKVFLECVQDMDHENMFWYRQDPGLGLRLIYFSYDVKMKEKGDIPEGYSVSREKKERFSLILESASTNQTSMYLCASGPGLEDYEQYFGPGTRLTVT.

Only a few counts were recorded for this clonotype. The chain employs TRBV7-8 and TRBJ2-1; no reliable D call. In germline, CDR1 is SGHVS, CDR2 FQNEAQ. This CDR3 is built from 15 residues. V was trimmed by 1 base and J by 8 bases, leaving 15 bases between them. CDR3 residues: CASSLDFRVDDEQFF. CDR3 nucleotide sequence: TGTGCCAGCAGCTTAGATTTTCGGGTTGACGATGAGCAGTTCTTC.

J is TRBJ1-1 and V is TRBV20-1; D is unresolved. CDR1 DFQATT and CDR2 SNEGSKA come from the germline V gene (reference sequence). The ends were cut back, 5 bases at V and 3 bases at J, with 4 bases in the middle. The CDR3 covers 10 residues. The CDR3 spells CSAVYTEAFF. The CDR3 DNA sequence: TGCAGTGCTGTCTACACTGAAGCTTTCTTT.

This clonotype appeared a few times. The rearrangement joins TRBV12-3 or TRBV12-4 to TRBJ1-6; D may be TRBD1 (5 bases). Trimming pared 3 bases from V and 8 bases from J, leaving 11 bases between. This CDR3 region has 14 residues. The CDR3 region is CASSFNRRDSPLHF. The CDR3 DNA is TGTGCCAGCAGTTTTAACAGGAGGGATTCACCCCTCCACTTT.